This TCR beta chain originates from a study of cytomegalovirus exposure and HLA in healthy donors. Across the whole study: Of all 360 or so donors who were genotyped, roughly 81% belonged to the Caucasian-associated ancestry cluster.

The study, taken as a whole, reports: Reports described diagnosis of cytomegalovirus status by the classifier as highly specific and sensitive.

In the case of this clone: Its matching antigen is unknown.

Germline loops: CDR1 SEHNR, CDR2 FQNEAQ (reference sequence). Between the trimmed V and J ends, which lost 5 bases and 6 bases, there was a span of 22 bases. The length of the CDR3 is 17 residues. Both 60 Vbeta primers and 13 Jbeta primers went into the PCR. Generated by immunoSEQ multiplex PCR, the TCRdb table keeps only in-frame clones and is missing some. This table holds approximately 130,000 clones, about three quarters found once. Sequenced input: PBMCs. The gene calls are TRBV7-9 and TRBJ2-2; weak D call: TRBD1 (5 bases). This receptor was obtained from a woman between 55 and 75 years old in good health and CMV-seropositive. The CDR3 loop reads CASSPPFSDRSAGELFF. Here the CDR3 DNA reads TGTGCCAGCAGCCCTCCATTTTCCGACAGATCGGCCGGGGAGCTGTTTTTT.